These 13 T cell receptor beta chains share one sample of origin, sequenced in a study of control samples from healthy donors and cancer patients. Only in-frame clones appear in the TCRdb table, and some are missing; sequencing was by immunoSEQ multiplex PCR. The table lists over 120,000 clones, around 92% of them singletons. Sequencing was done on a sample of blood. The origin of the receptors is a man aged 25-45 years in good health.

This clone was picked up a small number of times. The CDR3 here is CASSLADGGNIQYF. DNA for the CDR3: TGTGCCAGCAGCTTAGCGGACGGGGGAAACATTCAGTACTTC. The gene calls are TRBV11-1 and TRBJ2-4; D perhaps matches TRBD2 (6 bases). Germline CDR1 is SGHAT and CDR2 is FQDESV (reference sequence). The CDR3 is made up of 14 amino acids. Trimming pared 0 bases from V and 6 bases from J, leaving 9 bases between.

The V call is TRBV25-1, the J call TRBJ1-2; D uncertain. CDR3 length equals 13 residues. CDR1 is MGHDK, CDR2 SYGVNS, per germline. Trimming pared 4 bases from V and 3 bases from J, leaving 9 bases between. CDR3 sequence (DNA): TGTGCCAGCAGTGTCTCCAGCTACTATGGCTACACCTTC. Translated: CASSVSSYYGYTF.

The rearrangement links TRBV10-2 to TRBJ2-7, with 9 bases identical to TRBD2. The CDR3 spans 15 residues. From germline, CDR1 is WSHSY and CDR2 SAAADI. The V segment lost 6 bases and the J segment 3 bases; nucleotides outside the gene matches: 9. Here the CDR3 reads CASSASSGVDYEQYF. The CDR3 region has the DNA TGCGCCAGCAGCGCTTCTAGCGGGGTGGACTACGAGCAGTACTTC.

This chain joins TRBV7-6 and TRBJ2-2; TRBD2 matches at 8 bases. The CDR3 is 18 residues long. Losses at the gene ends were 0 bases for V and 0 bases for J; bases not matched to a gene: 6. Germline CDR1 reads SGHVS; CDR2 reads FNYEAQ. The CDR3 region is CASSLASSGGPNTGELFF. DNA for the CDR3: TGTGCCAGCAGCTTAGCGTCCAGCGGGGGCCCGAACACCGGGGAGCTGTTTTTT.

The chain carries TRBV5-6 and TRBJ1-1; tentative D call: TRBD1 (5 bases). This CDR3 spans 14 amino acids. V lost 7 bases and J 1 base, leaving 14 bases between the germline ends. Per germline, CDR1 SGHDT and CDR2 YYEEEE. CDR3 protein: CASGLTRANTEAFF. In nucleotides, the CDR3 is TGTGCCAGCGGCCTAACCAGGGCGAACACTGAAGCTTTCTTT.

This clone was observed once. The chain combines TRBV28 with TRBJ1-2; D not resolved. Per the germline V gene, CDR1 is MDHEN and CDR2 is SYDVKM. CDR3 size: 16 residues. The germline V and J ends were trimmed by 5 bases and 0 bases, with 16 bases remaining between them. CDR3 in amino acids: CASSTTRRISNYGYTF. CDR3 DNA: TGTGCCAGCAGTACGACTAGGAGGATTTCTAACTATGGCTACACCTTC.

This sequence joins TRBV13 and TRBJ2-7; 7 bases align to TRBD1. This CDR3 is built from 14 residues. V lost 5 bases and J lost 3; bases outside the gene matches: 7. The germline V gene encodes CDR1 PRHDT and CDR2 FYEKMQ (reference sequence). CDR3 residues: CASSNSGTDYEQYF. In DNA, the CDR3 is TGTGCCAGCAGCAATTCCGGGACAGACTACGAGCAGTACTTC.

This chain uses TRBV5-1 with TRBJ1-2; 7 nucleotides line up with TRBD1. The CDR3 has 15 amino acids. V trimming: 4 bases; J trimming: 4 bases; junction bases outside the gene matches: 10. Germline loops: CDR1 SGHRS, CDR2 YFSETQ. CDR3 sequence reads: CASSQISGQPYGYTF. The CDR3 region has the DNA TGCGCCAGCAGCCAGATTTCGGGACAGCCCTATGGCTACACCTTC.

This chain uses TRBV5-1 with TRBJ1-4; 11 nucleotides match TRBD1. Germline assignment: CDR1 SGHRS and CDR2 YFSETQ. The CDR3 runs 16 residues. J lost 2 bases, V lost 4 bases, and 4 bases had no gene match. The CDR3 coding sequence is TGCGCCAGCAGCCCGGGACAGGGGGGGACTAATGAAAAACTGTTTTTT. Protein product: CASSPGQGGTNEKLFF. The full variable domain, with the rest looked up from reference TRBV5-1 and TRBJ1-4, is KAGVTQTPRYLIKTRGQQVTLSCSPISGHRSVSWYQQTPGQGLQFLFEYFSETQRNKGNFPGRFSGRQFSNSRSEMNVSTLELGDSALYLCASSPGQGGTNEKLFFGSGTQLSVL.

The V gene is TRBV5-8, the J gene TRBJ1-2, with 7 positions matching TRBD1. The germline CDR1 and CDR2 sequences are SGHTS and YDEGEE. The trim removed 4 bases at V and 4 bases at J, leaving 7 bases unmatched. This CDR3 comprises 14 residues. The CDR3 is CASSQGTVLYGYTF. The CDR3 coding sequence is TGTGCCAGCAGCCAGGGGACAGTCCTCTATGGCTACACCTTC.

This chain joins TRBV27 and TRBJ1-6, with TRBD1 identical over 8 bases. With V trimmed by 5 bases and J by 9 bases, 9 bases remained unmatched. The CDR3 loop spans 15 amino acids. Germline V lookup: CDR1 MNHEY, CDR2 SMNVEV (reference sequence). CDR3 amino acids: CASSHDRGSSSPLHF. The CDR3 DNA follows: TGTGCCAGCAGTCACGACAGGGGAAGCAGTTCACCCCTCCACTTT.

This CDR3 reads CASSQDPTTDWARELFF. The DNA for the CDR3 is TGTGCCAGCAGCCAAGACCCGACTACAGACTGGGCCAGGGAGCTGTTTTTT. This chain connects TRBV4-2 to TRBJ2-2; perhaps TRBD2 as D (5 bases). Between the trimmed V and J ends, which lost 0 bases and 9 bases, there was a span of 20 bases. There are 17 residues in the CDR3. Germline V CDR1 and CDR2: LGHNA, YNFKEQ.

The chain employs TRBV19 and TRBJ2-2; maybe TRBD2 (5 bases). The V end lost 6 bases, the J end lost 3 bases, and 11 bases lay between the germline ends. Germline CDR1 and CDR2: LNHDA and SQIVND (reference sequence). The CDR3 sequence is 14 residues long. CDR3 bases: TGTGCCAGTAGCATGTTGGACTACACCGGGGAGCTGTTTTTT. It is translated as CASSMLDYTGELFF.